Listed below are T cell receptor beta chains from one sample, sequenced in a study of PD-1 blockade in classical Hodgkin lymphoma. Using immunoSEQ multiplex PCR, the repertoire was profiled, and TCRdb retains in-frame clones only, with some absent. The sample lists around 16,000 clones, around 84% occurring once. Sequencing was done on a sample of CD4+ T cells from blood. The receptors stem from a human donor with classical Hodgkin lymphoma. The CDR3 runs from the conserved cysteine through the conserved F or W. D genes are given only for firm matches. Clone size is given for some rows only: seen once, a few or many times, or a class if the clone is expanded.

clone_size | j_call | d_call | v_call | cdr3_nt | cdr3_aa
- | TRBJ2-3 | - | TRBV7-2 | TGTGCCAGCAGCTTAGAAGGCGCATTCACAGATACGCAGTATTTT | CASSLEGAFTDTQYF
- | TRBJ1-2 | - | TRBV18 | TGTGCCAGCTCACCAGCCGAGACGGACTATGGCTACACCTTC | CASSPAETDYGYTF
- | TRBJ2-1 | TRBD2 | TRBV10-3 | TGTGCCATCAGTGAGTATAGCGGGAACCGGGGTGAGCAGTTCTTC | CAISEYSGNRGEQFF
- | TRBJ2-1 | TRBD2 | TRBV27 | TGTGCCGTTCTAGCGGGAGGGAGAAATGAGCAGTTCTTC | CAVLAGGRNEQFF
- | TRBJ2-2 | TRBD2 | TRBV18 | TGTGCCAGCTCACCACGCCTAGCGGGAGGTGCCGGGGAGCTGTTTTTT | CASSPRLAGGAGELFF
- | TRBJ2-1 | TRBD1 | TRBV28 | TGTGCCAGCAGCCCCTCCGGGACAGACTACAATGAGCAGTTCTTC | CASSPSGTDYNEQFF
- | TRBJ2-3 | TRBD1 | TRBV4-3 | TGCGCCAGCAGCCAAGCCGGGACAGCTGCTAGCACAGATACGCAGTATTTT | CASSQAGTAASTDTQYF
- | TRBJ1-2 | - | TRBV28 | TGTGCCAGCACGGCAGGGACCTATGGCTACACCTTC | CASTAGTYGYTF
- | TRBJ1-1 | TRBD1 | TRBV28 | TGTGCCAGCAGCCCGAACAGGGGGCAGATCGCTGAAGCTTTCTTT | CASSPNRGQIAEAFF
- | TRBJ2-2 | - | TRBV7-2 | TGTGCCAGCAGCTTTCAGGGGTTACTTAACACCGGGGAGCTGTTTTTT | CASSFQGLLNTGELFF
once | TRBJ2-2 | - | TRBV7-2 | TGTGCCAGCAGGCCTAGTCTAGTTTCCACCGGGGAGCTGTTTTTT | CASRPSLVSTGELFF
- | TRBJ2-3 | - | TRBV6-5 | TGTGCCAGCAGTTACACGGGGGCCCAAGATACGCAGTATTTT | CASSYTGAQDTQYF
once | TRBJ2-3 | - | TRBV7-3 | TGTGCCAGCCGGGCTGCTAGCACAGATACGCAGTATTTT | CASRAASTDTQYF
- | TRBJ1-2 | - | TRBV5-4 | TGTGCCAGCAGCCCCGGAGGGGGGGTGGGCTATGGCTACACCTTC | CASSPGGGVGYGYTF
- | TRBJ1-5 | - | TRBV30 | TGTGCCTGGAGTCCCCCTGGGGGGGGCTTCAATCAGCCCCAGCATTTT | CAWSPPGGGFNQPQHF
- | TRBJ1-3 | - | TRBV27 | TGTGCCAGCAGTCCCGGGGGCCGGGTGAGCTCTGGAAACACCATATATTTT | CASSPGGRVSSGNTIYF
- | TRBJ1-5 | - | TRBV7-6 | TGTGCCAGCAGTATAGGGGTGGGCACGACCAGCAATCAGCCCCAGCATTTT | CASSIGVGTTSNQPQHF
- | TRBJ2-1 | TRBD2 | TRBV5-1 | TGCGCCAGCAGAGCGGGGGAGACCTACAATGAGCAGTTCTTC | CASRAGETYNEQFF
- | TRBJ2-3 | - | TRBV30 | TGTGCCTGGAGTGTCGGTGCTGCCATTACGCAGTATTTT | CAWSVGAAITQYF
- | TRBJ1-5 | - | TRBV7-2 | TGTGCCAGCAGCCTACACAGGGTTAGCAATCAGCCCCAGCATTTT | CASSLHRVSNQPQHF
- | TRBJ2-5 | TRBD1 | TRBV11-2 | TGTGCCAGCAGCTTGGGACAGGGAGGCCAAGAGACCCAGTACTTC | CASSLGQGGQETQYF
- | TRBJ2-5 | TRBD1 | TRBV18 | TGTGCCAGCTCACTAGGACAGGGAAGAGAGACCCAGTACTTC | CASSLGQGRETQYF
- | TRBJ2-3 | - | TRBV9 | TGTGCCAGCAGCGTAGTAGCCCACCCCACAGATACGCAGTATTTT | CASSVVAHPTDTQYF
- | TRBJ2-4 | - | TRBV7-9 | TGTGCCAGCAGCTTAAGTTCCGTGGGACCTCAAGCCAAAAACATTCAGTACTTC | CASSLSSVGPQAKNIQYF
- | TRBJ1-3 | - | TRBV6-5 | TGTGCCAGCAGTTCGAGGGTCGCTGGAAACACCATATATTTT | CASSSRVAGNTIYF
- | TRBJ2-1 | - | TRBV7-9 | TGTGCCAGCAGCTTAGAACGGGGCGGGACCTCCAATGAGCAGTTCTTC | CASSLERGGTSNEQFF
- | TRBJ2-7 | TRBD1 | TRBV18 | TGTGCCAGCTCACCACCATTTGAGGGACAGCACGAGCAGTACTTC | CASSPPFEGQHEQYF
once | TRBJ2-1 | TRBD1 | TRBV7-8 | TGTGCCAGCAGCCGATCGGGACAGTCCTACAATGAGCAGTTCTTC | CASSRSGQSYNEQFF
- | TRBJ2-3 | - | TRBV7-9 | TGTGCCAGCAGCTTCTCTACAGGGTCAGATACGCAGTATTTT | CASSFSTGSDTQYF
- | TRBJ2-5 | TRBD2 | TRBV5-4 | TGTGCCAGCAGCTCTAGCGGGAGGGACCAAGAGACCCAGTACTTC | CASSSSGRDQETQYF
- | TRBJ2-2 | TRBD2 | TRBV19 | TGTGCCAGTAGCACGACTAGCGGGAGGGCCTATACCGGGGAGCTGTTTTTT | CASSTTSGRAYTGELFF
- | TRBJ2-1 | TRBD2 | TRBV7-2 | TGTGCCAGCAGTCCGGGACTAGCGGTTAATGAGCAGTTCTTC | CASSPGLAVNEQFF
- | TRBJ2-1 | TRBD2 | TRBV7-2 | TGTGCCAGCAGCGCTAGGGGGCTAGCGGGAGGGCCTGAGCAGTTCTTC | CASSARGLAGGPEQFF
once | TRBJ1-2 | - | TRBV19 | TGTGCCAGTGGATCTGGGGACACTCATTCGGCTAACTATGGCTACACCTTC | CASGSGDTHSANYGYTF
- | TRBJ2-3 | TRBD2 | TRBV6-6 | TGTGCCAGCAGCCGCGGGAGTTCGTTGTATTTT | CASSRGSSLYF
- | TRBJ1-2 | - | TRBV7-7 | TGTGCCAGCAGCCCCTTGGGCAGTAGCTATGGCTACACCTTC | CASSPLGSSYGYTF
- | TRBJ2-5 | - | TRBV5-6 | TGTGCCAGCAGCTTGGACAGGGTACAAGAGACCCAGTACTTC | CASSLDRVQETQYF
- | TRBJ1-1 | - | TRBV19 | TGTGCCAGTAGTACTACAGGGCCCAGCACTGAAGCTTTCTTT | CASSTTGPSTEAFF
- | TRBJ1-1 | - | TRBV7-9 | TGTGCCAGCAGCTTAGCGGTTCAGGCAGGGATTGGAGCTTTCTTT | CASSLAVQAGIGAFF
- | TRBJ1-5 | - | TRBV7-2 | TGTGCCAGCAGCTTAGACAGGTTCAATCAGCCCCAGCATTTT | CASSLDRFNQPQHF
- | TRBJ1-2 | TRBD1 | TRBV30 | TGTGCCTCACCCGGCCCGGACAGGGGGCTTACCTATGGCTACACCTTC | CASPGPDRGLTYGYTF
- | TRBJ2-5 | - | TRBV9 | TGTGCCAGCAGCGTAGCGGTGTGGGAGACCCAGTACTTC | CASSVAVWETQYF
- | TRBJ2-1 | - | TRBV7-2 | TGTGCCAGCAGCTGGAGCGGGCCCTCCTACAATGAGCAGTTCTTC | CASSWSGPSYNEQFF
- | TRBJ2-7 | - | TRBV9 | TGTGCCAGCAGCGTTGGGACCGGGAATCTGGGCGAGCAGTACTTC | CASSVGTGNLGEQYF
- | TRBJ2-3 | TRBD2 | TRBV7-9 | TGTGCCAGCAGCTTAAGGCTGGGACTAGCGGGATACACAGATACGCAGTATTTT | CASSLRLGLAGYTDTQYF
- | TRBJ2-1 | TRBD2 | TRBV28 | TGTGCCAGCAGTTTTCGGCCTAGCGGGAGTAATGAGCAGTTCTTC | CASSFRPSGSNEQFF
once | TRBJ1-5 | TRBD1 | TRBV18 | TGTGCCAGCTCCCCGACCATACAGGGGCATAGCAATCAGCCCCAGCATTTT | CASSPTIQGHSNQPQHF
- | TRBJ2-7 | - | TRBV7-9 | TGTGCCAGCAGCTACAGGGCGAACAGGGACGAGCAGTACTTC | CASSYRANRDEQYF
- | TRBJ1-5 | - | TRBV28 | TGTGCCAGCAGCGACACCCGGCCCCAGCATTTT | CASSDTRPQHF
- | TRBJ1-3 | - | TRBV11-2 | TGTGCCAGCAGCTCCCCCCCCGGGACAAGGGGGTTCTCTGGAAACACCATATATTTT | CASSSPPGTRGFSGNTIYF
- | TRBJ2-5 | TRBD2 | TRBV10-3 | TGTGCCACTTCAGCGGGAGCGCGGGAGACCCAGTACTTC | CATSAGARETQYF
- | TRBJ2-5 | - | TRBV28 | TGTGCCAGCAGTCGGAACCGGGAGACCCAGTACTTC | CASSRNRETQYF